Listed below are T cell receptor beta chains from one sample, sequenced in a study of T cell responses to AZD1222 COVID-19 vaccine. Data came from immunoSEQ multiplex PCR; TCRdb stores just in-frame clones and leaves some out. The table has about 140,000 clones, 85% to 95% seen once. The sequences come from peripheral blood, collected 28 days after the second AZD1222 dose. These receptors were taken from an adult who received the AZD1222 COVID-19 vaccine. Each CDR3 is given with its conserved first and last residue. Fields, in order: J gene, D gene, clone size, V gene, CDR3 protein, CDR3 DNA. The D gene is left open where the match is weak. Rows give clone size only sometimes, using once, few, many, or a class for an expanded clone.

j_gene: TRBJ2-2; d_gene: TRBD2; abundance: once; v_gene: TRBV7-8; CDR3aa: CASSLTAGRFTGELFF; CDR3nt: TGTGCCAGCAGCTTAACCGCCGGGAGGTTTACCGGGGAGCTGTTTTTT
j_gene: TRBJ2-3; d_gene: .; abundance: .; v_gene: TRBV6-2/TRBV6-3; CDR3aa: CASSRKDTQYF; CDR3nt: TGTGCCAGCAGTAGAAAAGATACGCAGTATTTT
j_gene: TRBJ2-1; d_gene: .; abundance: .; v_gene: TRBV11-2; CDR3aa: CASSFLTGRNNEQFF; CDR3nt: TGTGCCAGCAGCTTCTTAACAGGGCGGAACAATGAGCAGTTCTTC
j_gene: TRBJ1-5; d_gene: .; abundance: .; v_gene: TRBV27; CDR3aa: CASRLGAGSNQPQHF; CDR3nt: TGTGCCAGCAGGCTCGGGGCCGGGAGCAATCAGCCCCAGCATTTT
j_gene: TRBJ1-2; d_gene: TRBD1; abundance: .; v_gene: TRBV5-1; CDR3aa: CASRETGTKGGYTF; CDR3nt: TGCGCCAGCAGAGAGACAGGGACTAAAGGTGGCTACACCTTC
j_gene: TRBJ2-7; d_gene: .; abundance: few; v_gene: TRBV5-1; CDR3aa: CASSPGLTYEQYF; CDR3nt: TGCGCCAGCAGCCCGGGTCTTACCTACGAGCAGTACTTC
j_gene: TRBJ2-7; d_gene: .; abundance: .; v_gene: TRBV7-3; CDR3aa: CASSLDLGYEQYF; CDR3nt: TGTGCCAGCAGCTTGGACTTGGGCTACGAGCAGTACTTC
j_gene: TRBJ2-1; d_gene: TRBD2; abundance: .; v_gene: TRBV15; CDR3aa: CATSTLAGRTYNEQFF; CDR3nt: TGTGCCACCAGCACTTTAGCGGGAAGGACCTACAATGAGCAGTTCTTC
j_gene: TRBJ1-2; d_gene: .; abundance: .; v_gene: TRBV20-1; CDR3aa: CSAREGYTF; CDR3nt: TGCAGTGCTAGAGAGGGCTACACCTTC
j_gene: TRBJ2-7; d_gene: TRBD2; abundance: .; v_gene: TRBV29-1; CDR3aa: CSVEETSVREQYF; CDR3nt: TGCAGCGTTGAAGAGACTAGCGTTCGCGAGCAGTACTTC
j_gene: TRBJ2-2; d_gene: TRBD1; abundance: .; v_gene: TRBV18; CDR3aa: CASSPRQGGTGELFF; CDR3nt: TGTGCCAGCTCACCACGACAGGGGGGCACCGGGGAGCTGTTTTTT
j_gene: TRBJ2-2; d_gene: .; abundance: .; v_gene: TRBV6-5; CDR3aa: CASSKTGELFF; CDR3nt: TGTGCCAGCAGTAAGACCGGGGAGCTGTTTTTT
j_gene: TRBJ2-7; d_gene: .; abundance: .; v_gene: TRBV28; CDR3aa: CASRSGQAYEQYF; CDR3nt: TGTGCCAGTAGGTCCGGCCAGGCCTACGAGCAGTACTTC
j_gene: TRBJ1-4; d_gene: TRBD1; abundance: many; v_gene: TRBV6-6; CDR3aa: CASSFRRDRGDEKLFF; CDR3nt: TGTGCCAGCAGTTTCCGACGGGACAGGGGAGATGAAAAACTGTTTTTT
j_gene: TRBJ1-4; d_gene: TRBD1; abundance: .; v_gene: TRBV25-1; CDR3aa: CASSSGGDEKLFF; CDR3nt: TGTGCCAGCAGTTCAGGGGGCGATGAAAAACTGTTTTTT
j_gene: TRBJ2-5; d_gene: .; abundance: .; v_gene: TRBV21-1; CDR3aa: CASSSSRVQETQYF; CDR3nt: TGTGCCAGCAGTTCCTCCAGGGTTCAGGAGACCCAGTACTTC
j_gene: TRBJ2-7; d_gene: TRBD1; abundance: .; v_gene: TRBV7-2; CDR3aa: CASSFSGTGGYEQYF; CDR3nt: TGTGCCAGCAGCTTCTCCGGGACAGGGGGCTACGAGCAGTACTTC